This T cell receptor (beta chain) was observed in a study of Ad26.COV2.S vaccination and SARS-CoV-2 variants. Whole-study findings and limits: Substantial breadth in spike-specific CD8+ and CD4+ T cell responses was reportedly seen after vaccination.

This clone is a singleton in its sample. Its antigen remains unidentified. Treatment here: roughly 20 received Ad26.COV2.S at low or high dose, single or two shots; several received placebo; per-sample allocation not given. Collection of the samples took place on day 63 after the first injection of vaccine or placebo. Assay: immunoSEQ multiplex PCR; the TCRdb copy retains only in-frame clones and omits some. This sample carries roughly 350,000 clones, around 90% of them seen once, and the ten largest clones take around 6.4%. With 4 bases clipped from V and 4 bases from J, the junction kept 12 bases outside the gene matches. In germline, CDR1 is SGHRS, CDR2 YFSETQ. This CDR3 comprises 16 residues.

The source of this sequence is a person between 18 and 65 years old who received the Ad26.COV2.S COVID-19 vaccine or a placebo. The V and J genes are TRBV5-1 and TRBJ1-1, with 8 positions matching TRBD1. The sample consisted of peripheral blood, taken in a trial of Ad26.COV2.S vaccine versus placebo. Here the CDR3 DNA reads TGCGCCAGCAGCCAGGGGGTCCCAGGGGGCGGCACTGAAGCTTTCTTT. This gives the protein CASSQGVPGGGTEAFF.